Included here is one TCR beta chain sequence, with context. This sample is part of a study of blood T cell repertoires in COVID-19. For the study at large: Sites across the United States, Italy and Spain contributed samples from acute and convalescent COVID-19. PBMCs, B-cell-depleted T cells, or T cells provided the cDNA or gDNA that made up the material.

Original data processing: Researchers report that nucleated cell counts were estimated from reference gene primer amplification. The method was immunoSEQ multiplex PCR; TCRdb's version includes in-frame clones alone and lacks a portion of them. V, J and clone size were drawn from that table, and D and trimming were deduced from the DNA. The table shows roughly 500,000 clones, with 80% to 90% occurring only once. This CDR3 comprises 15 residues. The J segment lost 0 bases and the V segment lost 4 bases, leaving 2 bases of the junction unmatched. CDR1 and CDR2 from the germline V gene are LNHNV and YYDKDF (reference sequence).

J is TRBJ1-3 and V is TRBV15; 8 positions agree with TRBD1. The receptor's source is a human donor in a cohort sampled during active COVID-19. Sequenced input: peripheral blood. The DNA of the CDR3 is TGTGCCACCAGCACCGACAGGGGCTCTGGAAACACCATATATTTT. It specifies CATSTDRGSGNTIYF.